The T cell receptor beta chain described here comes from a study of blood T cell repertoires in COVID-19. For the study at large: Both acute and convalescent COVID-19 samples were obtained from the United States, Italy and Spain.

Produced via immunoSEQ multiplex PCR; TCRdb's table is partial and in-frame only. The sample shows about 200,000 clones, more than 65% of them seen only once. The germline CDR1 and CDR2 sequences are MDHEN and SYDVKM. The CDR3 consists of 13 residues. V shed 7 bases, J shed 5 bases, and the junction held 3 bases outside the gene matches. The clonotype comes from a man in his fifties with active or convalescent COVID-19. Sequenced sample: peripheral blood. The V gene is TRBV28, the J gene TRBJ2-3; TRBD2 aligns across 10 bases. The CDR3 DNA is TGTGCCAGCAAGCGGGGGGGCCGAGATACGCAGTATTTT. Its translation: CASKRGGRDTQYF.